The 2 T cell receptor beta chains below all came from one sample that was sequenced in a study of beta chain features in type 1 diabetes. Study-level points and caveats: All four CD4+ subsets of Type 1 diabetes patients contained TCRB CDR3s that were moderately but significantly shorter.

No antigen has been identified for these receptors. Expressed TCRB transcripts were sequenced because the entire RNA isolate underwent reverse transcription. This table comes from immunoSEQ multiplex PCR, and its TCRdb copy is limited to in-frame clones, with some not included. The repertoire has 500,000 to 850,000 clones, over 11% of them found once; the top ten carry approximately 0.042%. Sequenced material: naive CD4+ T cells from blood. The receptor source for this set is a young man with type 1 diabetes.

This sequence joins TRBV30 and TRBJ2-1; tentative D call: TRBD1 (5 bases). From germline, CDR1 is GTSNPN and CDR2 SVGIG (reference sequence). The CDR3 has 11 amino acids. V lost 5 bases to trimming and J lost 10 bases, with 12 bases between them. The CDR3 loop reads CAWGGAAEQFF. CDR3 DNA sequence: TGTGCCTGGGGTGGGGCAGCGGAGCAGTTCTTC.

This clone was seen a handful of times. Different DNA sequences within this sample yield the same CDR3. The CDR3 region has the DNA TGCAGCGTTGAGGTATCTGGGGCCAACGTCCTGACTTTC. Translation gives CSVEVSGANVLTF. The genes are TRBV29-1 and TRBJ2-6; D is ambiguous. This CDR3 comprises 13 residues. V lost 3 bases and J 1 base, leaving 4 bases between the germline ends. Germline CDR1 SQVTM, CDR2 ANQGSEA.